This is a list of T cell receptor beta chains from one sample in a study of CD8 T cells in Susac syndrome. TCRdb re-analysed the immunoSEQ multiplex PCR reads in MiXCR, keeping a single row per CDR3 protein. The table shows more than 100,000 distinct CDR3 sequences, with roughly 76% occurring only once. Sequencing was carried out using CD8+ T cells from PBMCs. The receptors come from a human donor with multiple sclerosis. Both conserved end residues are part of each CDR3. D genes are given only for firm matches. Only part of the rows carry a size: once, few, many, or a class if the clone is expanded.

>TRBJ1-1|NA|NA|TRBV20-1
TGCAGTGCTTTAGACAGCTTGAACACTGAAGCTTTCTTT
CSALDSLNTEAFF
>TRBJ2-5|NA|NA|TRBV7-8
TGTGCCAGCAGCTTAGGGGGGGGGCAGACGGAGACCCAGTACTTC
CASSLGGGQTETQYF
>TRBJ2-1|NA|NA|TRBV2
TGTGCCAGCAGTGCCCCCGAGTACAATGAGCAGTTCTTC
CASSAPEYNEQFF
>TRBJ1-5|TRBD1|NA|TRBV19
TGTGCCAGCCGACAGGGCCCGTATAGCAATCAGCCCCAGCATTTT
CASRQGPYSNQPQHF
>TRBJ2-7|NA|NA|TRBV10-3
TGTGCGGTAGGGGGCTCCTACGAGCAGTACTTC
CAVGGSYEQYF
>TRBJ2-3|TRBD2|NA|TRBV4-3
TGCGCCAGCAGCCAAGTTTGGGCTAGCGGCCCAGATACGCAGTATTTT
CASSQVWASGPDTQYF
>TRBJ2-3|NA|NA|TRBV23-1
TGCGCCAGCAGTCGGGGATGGGATACGCAGTATTTT
CASSRGWDTQYF
>TRBJ1-2|NA|NA|TRBV28
TGTGCCAGCAGTTTAGGCAGGGCCGGAGGCTACACCTTC
CASSLGRAGGYTF
>TRBJ2-5|NA|NA|TRBV6-2/TRBV6-3
TGTGCCAGCAGTCCCTCGCTATGGGGTAACGGTGGGGAGACCCAGTACTTC
CASSPSLWGNGGETQYF
>TRBJ1-2|NA|NA|TRBV20-1
TGCAGTGCTAGAACAGAAACTCACTATGGCTACACCTTC
CSARTETHYGYTF
>TRBJ2-3|TRBD2|once|TRBV7-9
TGTGCCAGCAGCGCGGGGGATACAGATACGCAGTATTTT
CASSAGDTDTQYF
>TRBJ2-7|NA|NA|TRBV27
TGTGCCAGCAGTCCCACCGCGGCGTCCGAGCAGTACTTC
CASSPTAASEQYF
>TRBJ2-2|TRBD2|NA|TRBV20-1
TGCAGTGCTAAGGGACTAGCGGGGCAGCGCGGGGAGCTGTTTTTT
CSAKGLAGQRGELFF
>TRBJ1-4|NA|NA|TRBV15
TGTGCCACCAGTGCATCAGGTGATGTTATTAATGAAAAACTGTTTTTT
CATSASGDVINEKLFF
>TRBJ2-1|NA|NA|TRBV6-1
TGTGCCAGCAGCCCCACAGGGGAGGGCCTGAGTGAGCAGTTCTTC
CASSPTGEGLSEQFF
>TRBJ1-6|NA|few|TRBV27
TGTGCCAGCAGTAGACAGAATTCACCCCTCCACTTT
CASSRQNSPLHF